This T cell receptor (beta chain) was documented in a study of cytomegalovirus exposure and HLA in healthy donors. With 60 Vbeta and 13 Jbeta primers, the PCR was carried out. Sequenced by immunoSEQ multiplex PCR; TCRdb stores in-frame clones only, minus some. The repertoire table contains 130,000 to 150,000 clones. The CDR3 contains 16 residues. The V segment lost 11 bases and the J segment 7 bases; nucleotides outside the gene matches: 19. In germline, CDR1 is MDHEN, CDR2 SYDVKM. Sample: PBMCs. The source is a man aged 35-49 years in good health and CMV-seronegative. V is TRBV28 and J is TRBJ2-2; 7 nucleotides line up with TRBD2. The chain's CDR3 is CASQEMGGVSGGELFF. The CDR3 region has the DNA TGTGCCTCCCAGGAAATGGGGGGGGTTTCTGGCGGGGAGCTGTTTTTT. The full variable domain, rest sourced from reference TRBV28 and TRBJ2-2, is DVKVTQSSRYLVKRTGEKVFLECVQDMDHENMFWYRQDPGLGLRLIYFSYDVKMKEKGDIPEGYSVSREKKERFSLILESASTNQTSMYLCASQEMGGVSGGELFFGEGSRLTVL.